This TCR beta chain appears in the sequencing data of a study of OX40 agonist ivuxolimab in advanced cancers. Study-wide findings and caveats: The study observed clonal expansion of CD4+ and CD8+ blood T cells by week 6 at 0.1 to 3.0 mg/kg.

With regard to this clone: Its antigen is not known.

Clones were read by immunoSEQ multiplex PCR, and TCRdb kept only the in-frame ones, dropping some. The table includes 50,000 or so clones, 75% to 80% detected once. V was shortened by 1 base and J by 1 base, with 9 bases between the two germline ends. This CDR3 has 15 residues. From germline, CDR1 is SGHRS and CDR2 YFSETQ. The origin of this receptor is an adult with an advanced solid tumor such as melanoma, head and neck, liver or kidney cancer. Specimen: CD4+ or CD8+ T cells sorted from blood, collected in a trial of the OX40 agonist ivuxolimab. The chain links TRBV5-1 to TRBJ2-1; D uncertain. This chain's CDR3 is CASSLSSSSYNEQFF. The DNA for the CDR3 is TGCGCCAGCAGCTTGTCGAGCTCGTCCTACAATGAGCAGTTCTTC.